The clone carrying this T cell receptor beta chain is a singleton in its sample. Antigen: not known. This entry is derived from a study of cytomegalovirus exposure and HLA in healthy donors. In the study overall: As released early, the data held about 85 million unique TCRs from HLA-typed donors.

Trimming took off 2 bases at V and 2 bases at J, with 6 bases between the two ends. Looked up from germline, CDR1 is SSHAT and CDR2 is FNYEAQ (reference sequence). There are 14 residues in the CDR3. Study observations and caveats: TRBV6-2, TRBV6-3 and other indistinguishable V segments were excluded. CMV serostatus was the sole immune exposure data available.

Primers: 60 Vbeta forward and 13 Jbeta reverse. Produced via immunoSEQ multiplex PCR; TCRdb's table is partial and in-frame only. Among tens of thousands of clones listed, around four fifths were seen once. The chain couples TRBV7-7 to TRBJ2-2; D is uncertain. Sequencing input: PBMCs. This clonotype was sampled from a man in his forties in good health and CMV-seronegative. The CDR3 coding sequence is TGTGCCAGCAGCTTATCCCCTAACACCGGGGAGCTGTTTTTT. This translates into CASSLSPNTGELFF.